The 16 T cell receptor beta chains in this list originate from one sample, sequenced in a study of T cells in Graves' hyperthyroidism and ophthalmopathy. Researchers took RNA transcripts and amplified the TCR beta CDR3 regions from them. An initial round of RT-PCR targeting the TCR CDR3 relied on the HTBI primer set. TCRdb fed the multiplex PCR reads into MiXCR, producing one record per CDR3 protein. Of around 300,000 distinct CDR3 sequences in the sample, approximately 15% were seen once. The material sequenced was blood. These receptor sequences come from a woman in her twenties or thirties with Graves' hyperthyroidism.

The gene calls are TRBV29-1 and TRBJ2-7; D call uncertain. CDR1 SQVTM and CDR2 ANQGSEA come from the germline V gene. The CDR3 contains 11 residues. The ends were cut back, 7 bases at V and 3 bases at J, with 10 bases in the middle. The CDR3 is CSGWKNYEQYF. The CDR3 region has the DNA TGCAGCGGGTGGAAGAACTACGAGCAGTACTTC.

This clonotype was seen repeatedly, ten times or more. This chain links TRBV2 with TRBJ2-3; tentative D call: TRBD1 (6 bases). The length of the CDR3 is 14 residues. CDR1 is SNHLY, CDR2 FYNNEI, per germline. The V gene lost 6 bases and the J gene lost 2 bases, with 12 bases spanning the gap. The CDR3 spells CASRDDRTTDTQYF. The CDR3 DNA sequence: TGTGCCAGCAGAGATGACAGGACCACAGATACGCAGTATTTT.

There are a few counts of this clonotype. This rearrangement joins TRBV12-3 or TRBV12-4 to TRBJ2-1, with D possibly being TRBD2 (5 bases). Trimming took off 3 bases at V and 6 bases at J, with 15 bases between the two ends. CDR3 length equals 15 residues. This CDR3 is CASSFLADDTNEQFF. For the CDR3, the DNA is TGTGCCAGCAGTTTTCTAGCAGACGACACCAATGAGCAGTTCTTC.

Only a few counts were recorded for this clonotype. CDR3 region: CASSFSLEELSYEQYF. CDR3 DNA sequence: TGTGCCAGCAGTTTCTCACTAGAGGAACTCTCCTACGAGCAGTACTTC. The chain couples TRBV28 to TRBJ2-7; a possible D gene is TRBD2 (5 bases). CDR3 length: 16 amino acids. CDR1 and CDR2 from the germline V gene are MDHEN and SYDVKM. V dropped 3 bases and J dropped 0 bases, with 15 bases sitting between them.

Worth noting for this clonotype: A clone one base away is much larger, so this may be a read error. The missing conserved phenylalanine or tryptophan at the end of this CDR3 makes a read error likely. The rearrangement joins TRBV28 to TRBJ2-5; no clear D gene. The CDR3 spans 15 residues. V dropped 5 bases and J dropped 5 bases, with 18 bases sitting between them. Germline CDR1 reads MDHEN; CDR2 reads SYDVKM. The CDR3 DNA sequence: TGTGCCAGCAGTGTCACTTCCGTAGGGAAGGAGACCCAGTACGTC. Translated: CASSVTSVGKETQYV.

Note on this clonotype: A much larger clone differs from this one at a single base, so this may be a read error. The chain employs TRBV28 and TRBJ2-3; D gene ambiguous. The CDR3 covers 16 residues. Germline V CDR1 and CDR2: MDHEN, SYDVKM. The V and J ends lost 7 bases and 2 bases respectively, with 19 bases between them. Written as DNA, the CDR3 is TGTGCCAGCACCAAGGTCTGGGGATCCCTCACAGATACGCAGTATTTT. It encodes CASTKVWGSLTDTQYF. The full variable domain, its missing parts supplied by reference TRBV28 and TRBJ2-3, is DVKVTQSSRYLVKRTGEKVFLECVQDMDHENMFWYRQDPGLGLRLIYFSYDVKMKEKGDIPEGYSVSREKKERFSLILESASTNQTSMYLCASTKVWGSLTDTQYFGPGTRLTVL.

There are many counts of this clonotype. The chain employs TRBV6-1 and TRBJ2-1, with D possibly being TRBD1 (6 bases). V dropped 7 bases and J dropped 7 bases, with 26 bases sitting between them. This CDR3 is 17 amino acids long. CDR1 and CDR2 (germline): MNHNS, SASEGT. The CDR3 region is CASKSGLQGYVGNEQFF. DNA for the CDR3: TGTGCCAGCAAATCCGGTTTACAGGGATACGTGGGGAATGAGCAGTTCTTC.

The chain is built from TRBV20-1 and TRBJ2-3; the D gene is possibly TRBD2 (6 bases). This CDR3 is 15 amino acids long. Trimming removed 6 bases at V and 2 bases at J, with 18 bases between. Germline CDR1 and CDR2: DFQATT and SNEGSKA (reference sequence). CDR3 in amino acids: CSAPDYAGSTDTQYF. For the CDR3, the DNA is TGCAGTGCACCGGACTATGCGGGATCCACAGATACGCAGTATTTT.

The sample holds many counts of this clonotype. V gene TRBV7-2 combines with J gene TRBJ2-1; 8 bases are shared with TRBD2. The J segment lost 4 bases and the V segment lost 3 bases, leaving 8 bases of the junction unmatched. Germline V gene data show CDR1 as SGHTA and CDR2 as FQGNSA. The CDR3 consists of 16 residues. CDR3 coding DNA: TGTGCCAGCAGCTTCGTTCCGGGAGGGATATACAATGAGCAGTTCTTC. Its protein product is CASSFVPGGIYNEQFF.

At least ten counts were recorded for this clonotype. This chain links TRBV28 with TRBJ2-7, with TRBD2 identical over 12 bases. The V and J ends lost 6 bases and 1 base, in that order; junction bases with no gene match: 4. The CDR3 contains 15 residues. Germline lookup yields CDR1 MDHEN and CDR2 SYDVKM. CDR3 protein: CASRTLAGGSYEQYF. The CDR3 DNA reads TGTGCCAGCAGGACACTAGCGGGAGGTTCCTACGAGCAGTACTTC. Full variable domain (missing parts from reference TRBV28 and TRBJ2-7): DVKVTQSSRYLVKRTGEKVFLECVQDMDHENMFWYRQDPGLGLRLIYFSYDVKMKEKGDIPEGYSVSREKKERFSLILESASTNQTSMYLCASRTLAGGSYEQYFGPGTRLTVT.

There are many counts of this clonotype. This chain joins TRBV28 and TRBJ2-7; D is perhaps TRBD2 (6 bases). Per germline, CDR1 MDHEN and CDR2 SYDVKM. CDR3 length equals 12 residues. With 7 bases removed from V and 4 bases from J, the gap between germline ends came to 11 bases. The CDR3: CASKAGRYEQYF. In DNA form, the CDR3 reads TGTGCCAGCAAGGCGGGAAGGTACGAGCAGTACTTC.

The chain combines TRBV5-1 with TRBJ1-1, with 8 bases that match TRBD1. The CDR3 length is 15 residues. Per germline, CDR1 SGHRS and CDR2 YFSETQ. J gave up 3 bases and V 4 bases, and 8 bases lay outside the gene matches. The CDR3 DNA sequence: TGCGCCAGCAGCACTACCACAGGGGGGGACACTGAAGCTTTCTTT. Its translation is CASSTTTGGDTEAFF.

This clonotype was seen a handful of times. The rearrangement uses TRBV19 and TRBJ2-3; a possible D gene is TRBD1 (5 bases). Germline V lookup: CDR1 LNHDA, CDR2 SQIVND (reference sequence). Trimming took off 7 bases at V and 6 bases at J, with 20 bases between the two ends. The CDR3 has 15 amino acids. CDR3 sequence: CASIVNRHRWDTQYF. DNA of the CDR3: TGTGCCAGTATTGTCAACAGGCACCGTTGGGATACGCAGTATTTT.

This clonotype was recorded a few times. The chain employs TRBV28 and TRBJ2-1; D gene uncertain. Germline V gene data show CDR1 as MDHEN and CDR2 as SYDVKM. There are 13 residues in the CDR3. V dropped 1 base and J dropped 3 bases, with 4 bases sitting between them. CDR3 nucleotide sequence: TGTGCCAGCAGTTTATATCGCTACAATGAGCAGTTCTTC. Protein product: CASSLYRYNEQFF.

This clonotype was seen a handful of times. The genes are TRBV4-2 and TRBJ1-2; D not certain. V was cut by 5 bases and J by 7 bases, with 17 bases left in between. Looked up from germline, CDR1 is LGHNA and CDR2 is YNFKEQ. The CDR3 contains 14 residues. The CDR3 is CASSADIAPSGYTF. CDR3 DNA sequence: TGTGCCAGCAGCGCCGACATAGCCCCAAGTGGCTACACCTTC.

The chain joins TRBV6-1 to TRBJ2-7; TRBD2 matches 8 bases. The J segment lost 4 bases and the V segment lost 10 bases, leaving 12 bases of the junction unmatched. There are 14 residues in the CDR3. Germline lookup yields CDR1 MNHNS and CDR2 SASEGT. This chain's CDR3 is CATLIPGGGYEQYF. Written as DNA, the CDR3 is TGTGCCACTCTCATTCCCGGGGGGGGATACGAGCAGTACTTC.